A selection of T cell receptor beta chains follows, all from one sample in a study of shared clonotypes between healthy human individuals. Method: immunoSEQ multiplex PCR; TCRdb's copy keeps in-frame clones and lacks some. This sample has over 2,000,000 clones, with around 93% found just once. The sequenced sample consisted of naive CD8+ T cells from PBMCs. The source is a man in his late teens or twenties in good health. Some clones in this sample may be carry-over from other donors' samples. Both conserved end residues are part of each CDR3. A D gene is named only where the DNA matches it firmly. Clone size is given for some rows only: seen once, a few or many times, or a class if the clone is expanded.

j_call d_call clone_size v_call cdr3_nt cdr3_aa
TRBJ2-7 - once TRBV27 TGTGCCAGCAGTCAAGGGGGGTCCTACGAGCAGTACTTC CASSQGGSYEQYF
TRBJ1-5 - - TRBV25-1 TGTGCCAGCAGCCCCTCGGGGGGACAGCCCCAGCATTTT CASSPSGGQPQHF
TRBJ2-1 - - TRBV27 TGTGCCAGCGGACTGGCGGGGGCGTTAAATGAGCAGTTCTTC CASGLAGALNEQFF
TRBJ1-1 TRBD1 - TRBV2 TGTGCCAGCAGTGAAGCGCCGCCAGGGGGCAACACTGAAGCTTTCTTT CASSEAPPGGNTEAFF
TRBJ2-5 - - TRBV11-2 TGTGCCAGCAGCTTGAAGCGACCCGGACAGTTACTCCAAGAGACCCAGTACTTC CASSLKRPGQLLQETQYF
TRBJ2-3 - - TRBV28 TGTGCCAGCAGGGGGGGGACAGTTCTCACAGATACGCAGTATTTT CASRGGTVLTDTQYF
TRBJ2-5 TRBD1 - TRBV7-9 TGTGCCACCACTGGACAGGCCCAAGAGACCCAGTACTTC CATTGQAQETQYF
TRBJ2-7 - - TRBV5-6 TGTGCCAGCAGCTTGGGCGGGAAACATTACGAGCAGTACTTC CASSLGGKHYEQYF
TRBJ2-5 - - TRBV11-3 TGTGCCAGCAGTCTAAGGGGGGGAGAGACCCAGTACTTC CASSLRGGETQYF
TRBJ2-7 - once TRBV11-1 TGTGCCAGCAGCCTACCCAGGGGCGGGAGTAGTGTCTACGAGCAGTACTTC CASSLPRGGSSVYEQYF
TRBJ1-1 - - TRBV6-5 TGTGCCAGCAGTTACTCTTCCGTAGGGGGTGAAGCTTTCTTT CASSYSSVGGEAFF
TRBJ2-1 - - TRBV9 TGTGCCAGCAGCGTCCGGCTAGCCGAGCGAATTAGCTCCTACAATGAGCAGTTCTTC CASSVRLAERISSYNEQFF
TRBJ2-7 TRBD2 - TRBV4-3 TGCGCCAATCGACTAGCGGGGGATCCCTACGAGCAGTACTTC CANRLAGDPYEQYF
TRBJ1-4 TRBD1 - TRBV7-9 TGTGCCAGCAGCCCGGAGGGGGCAGGTGAAAAACTGTTTTTT CASSPEGAGEKLFF
TRBJ1-6 - - TRBV4-1 TGCGCCAGCAGCCAAGGGGCGTCACCCCTCCACTTT CASSQGASPLHF
TRBJ1-1 - - TRBV6-1 TGTGCCAGCAGTGCGGGCACTGAAGCTTTCTTT CASSAGTEAFF
TRBJ2-5 TRBD2 - TRBV15 TGTGCCACCAGCAAGAGGGGCGGGAGGGCCCCAGAGACCCAGTACTTC CATSKRGGRAPETQYF
TRBJ1-1 - - TRBV5-4 TGTGCCAGCAGCCCTGAGGGAAGGACTGAAGCTTTCTTT CASSPEGRTEAFF
TRBJ2-5 - - TRBV7-7 TGTGCCAGCAGCCGACAAGAATGGAGCTCACAAGAGACCCAGTACTTC CASSRQEWSSQETQYF
TRBJ2-3 - - TRBV27 TGTGCCAGCAGTGGGTGGGGACCTCTTAGCACAGATACGCAGTATTTT CASSGWGPLSTDTQYF
TRBJ2-3 TRBD2 - TRBV2 TGTGCCAGCAGTGTACTGTCGGTTGCGGGAGGGCCAGATACGCAGTATTTT CASSVLSVAGGPDTQYF
TRBJ2-7 - - TRBV7-9 TGTGCCAGCAGCTTCGGCGGAGCCTACGAGCAGTACTTC CASSFGGAYEQYF
TRBJ2-4 TRBD2 - TRBV23-1 TGCGCCAGCAGTCGCAAGACTAGCGGGATTGCCAAAAACATTCAGTACTTC CASSRKTSGIAKNIQYF
TRBJ2-7 TRBD2 - TRBV27 TGTGCCAGCAGTTCCTCCTCTCAAGCGGGAGGAAACGAGCAGTACTTC CASSSSSQAGGNEQYF
TRBJ1-1 - - TRBV6-5 TGTGCCAGCAGTTACACGGCGATGAACACTGAAGCTTTCTTT CASSYTAMNTEAFF
TRBJ1-1 - once TRBV27 TGTGCCAGCAGACGGGACTCGGGAAACACTGAAGCTTTCTTT CASRRDSGNTEAFF
TRBJ2-7 - - TRBV28 TGTGCCAGCAGTTTCAGGGGCTACGAGCAGTACTTC CASSFRGYEQYF
TRBJ2-1 - - TRBV11-2 TGTGCCAGCAGCTTAGATAGGGGGGCCAATGAGCAGTTCTTC CASSLDRGANEQFF